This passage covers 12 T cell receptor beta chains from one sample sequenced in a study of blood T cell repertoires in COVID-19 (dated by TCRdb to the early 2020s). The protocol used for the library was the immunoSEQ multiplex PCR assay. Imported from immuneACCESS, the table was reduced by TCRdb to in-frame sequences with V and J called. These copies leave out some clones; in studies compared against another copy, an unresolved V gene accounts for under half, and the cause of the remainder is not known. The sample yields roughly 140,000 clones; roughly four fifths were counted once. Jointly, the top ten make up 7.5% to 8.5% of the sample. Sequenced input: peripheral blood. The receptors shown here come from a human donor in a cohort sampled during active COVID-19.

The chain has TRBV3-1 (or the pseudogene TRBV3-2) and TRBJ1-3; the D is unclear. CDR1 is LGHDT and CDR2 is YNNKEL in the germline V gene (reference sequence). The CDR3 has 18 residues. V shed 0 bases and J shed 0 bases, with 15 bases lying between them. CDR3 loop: CASSQEGDGIRSGNTIYF. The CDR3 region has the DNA TGTGCCAGCAGCCAAGAGGGAGACGGGATCCGCTCTGGAAACACCATATATTTT.

The DNA for the CDR3 is TGTGCCAGCGGTTACAGGGGATTCTATGGCTACACCTTC. This codes for CASGYRGFYGYTF. The V and J genes are TRBV5-6 and TRBJ1-2; TRBD1 matches 7 bases. Unmatched junction bases numbered 7, after V lost 7 bases and J lost 4 bases. CDR1 is SGHDT and CDR2 is YYEEEE in the germline V gene. The CDR3 loop spans 13 amino acids. Supplemented by reference TRBV5-6 and TRBJ1-2, the full variable domain reads DAGVTQSPTHLIKTRGQQVTLRCSPKSGHDTVSWYQQALGQGPQFIFQYYEEEERQRGNFPDRFSGHQFPNYSSELNVNALLLGDSALYLCASGYRGFYGYTFGSGTRLTVV.

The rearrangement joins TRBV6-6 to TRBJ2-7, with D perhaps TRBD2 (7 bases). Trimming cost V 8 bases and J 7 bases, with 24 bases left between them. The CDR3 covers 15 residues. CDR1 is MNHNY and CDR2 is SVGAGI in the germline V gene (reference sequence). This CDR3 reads CASHPLGGHRVEQYF. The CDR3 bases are TGTGCCAGCCACCCCTTGGGGGGGCACAGGGTGGAGCAGTACTTC.

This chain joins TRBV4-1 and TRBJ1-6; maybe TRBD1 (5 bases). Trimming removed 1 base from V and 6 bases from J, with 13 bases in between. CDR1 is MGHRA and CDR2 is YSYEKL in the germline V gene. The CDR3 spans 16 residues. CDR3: CASSQGQGYRNSPLHF. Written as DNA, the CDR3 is TGCGCCAGCAGCCAAGGCCAGGGATATCGTAATTCACCCCTCCACTTT.

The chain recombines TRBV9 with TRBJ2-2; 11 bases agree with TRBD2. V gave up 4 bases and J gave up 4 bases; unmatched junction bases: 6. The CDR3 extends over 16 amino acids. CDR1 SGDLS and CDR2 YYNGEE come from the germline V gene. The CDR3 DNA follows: TGTGCCAGCAGCTATAGCGGGGGGGCCCTCACCGGGGAGCTGTTTTTT. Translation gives CASSYSGGALTGELFF.

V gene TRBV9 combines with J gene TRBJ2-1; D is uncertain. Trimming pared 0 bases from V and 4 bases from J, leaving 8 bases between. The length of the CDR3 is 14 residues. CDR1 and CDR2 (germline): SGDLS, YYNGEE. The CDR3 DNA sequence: TGTGCCAGCAGCGTAGCCTCGGGTTACAATGAGCAGTTCTTC. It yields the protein CASSVASGYNEQFF. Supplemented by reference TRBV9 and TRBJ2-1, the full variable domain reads DSGVTQTPKHLITATGQRVTLRCSPRSGDLSVYWYQQSLDQGLQFLIQYYNGEERAKGNILERFSAQQFPDLHSELNLSSLELGDSALYFCASSVASGYNEQFFGPGTRLTVL.

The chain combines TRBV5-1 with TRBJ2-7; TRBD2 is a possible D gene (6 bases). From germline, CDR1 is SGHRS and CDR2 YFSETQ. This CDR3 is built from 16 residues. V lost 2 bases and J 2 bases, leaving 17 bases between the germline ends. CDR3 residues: CASSFKVGLEAYEQYF. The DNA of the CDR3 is TGCGCCAGCAGCTTCAAAGTGGGACTGGAAGCCTACGAGCAGTACTTC.

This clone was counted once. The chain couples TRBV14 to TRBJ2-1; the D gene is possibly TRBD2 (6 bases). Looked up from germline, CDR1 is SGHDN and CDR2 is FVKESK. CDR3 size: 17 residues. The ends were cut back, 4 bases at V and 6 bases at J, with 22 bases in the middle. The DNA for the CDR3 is TGTGCCAGCAGCCGGGTAAGGGGCGGGGATGGATTCAATGAGCAGTTCTTC. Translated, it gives CASSRVRGGDGFNEQFF. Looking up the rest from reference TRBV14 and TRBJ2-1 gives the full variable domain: EAGVTQFPSHSVIEKGQTVTLRCDPISGHDNLYWYRRVMGKEIKFLLHFVKESKQDESGMPNNRFLAERTGGTYSTLKVQPAELEDSGVYFCASSRVRGGDGFNEQFFGPGTRLTVL.

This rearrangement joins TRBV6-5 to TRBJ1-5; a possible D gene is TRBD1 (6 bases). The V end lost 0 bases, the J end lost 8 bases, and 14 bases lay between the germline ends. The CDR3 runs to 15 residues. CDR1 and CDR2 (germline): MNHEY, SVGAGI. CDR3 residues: CASSYSGGAREPQHF. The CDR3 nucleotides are TGTGCCAGCAGTTACTCGGGGGGGGCCCGGGAGCCCCAGCATTTT.

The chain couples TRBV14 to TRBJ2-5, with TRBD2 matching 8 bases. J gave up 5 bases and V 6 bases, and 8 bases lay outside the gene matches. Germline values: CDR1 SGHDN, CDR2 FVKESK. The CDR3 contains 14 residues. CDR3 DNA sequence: TGTGCCAGCAGTAGCGGGGTGTCGGGGGAGACCCAGTACTTC. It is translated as CASSSGVSGETQYF. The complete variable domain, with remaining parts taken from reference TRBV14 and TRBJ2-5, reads EAGVTQFPSHSVIEKGQTVTLRCDPISGHDNLYWYRRVMGKEIKFLLHFVKESKQDESGMPNNRFLAERTGGTYSTLKVQPAELEDSGVYFCASSSGVSGETQYFGPGTRLLVL.

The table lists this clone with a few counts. This chain's CDR3 is CASKAVGGDYGYTF. The DNA of the CDR3 is TGTGCCAGCAAGGCGGTAGGGGGCGACTATGGCTACACCTTC. The chain has TRBV27 and TRBJ1-2; 7 bases match TRBD1. The V segment lost 7 bases and the J segment 3 bases; nucleotides outside the gene matches: 8. This CDR3 is built from 14 residues. Germline V gene sequence: CDR1 MNHEY, CDR2 SMNVEV (reference sequence).

The CDR3, as DNA: TGTGCCAGCAGCTCCCAGCGGGGGGATGAGCAGTACTTC. Its translation: CASSSQRGDEQYF. The chain employs TRBV7-3 and TRBJ2-7; TRBD2 matches at 9 bases. CDR1 and CDR2 from the germline V gene are SGHTA and FQGTGA. The ends lost 4 bases at V and 7 bases at J; junction bases unmatched: 5. The CDR3 is 13 amino acids.